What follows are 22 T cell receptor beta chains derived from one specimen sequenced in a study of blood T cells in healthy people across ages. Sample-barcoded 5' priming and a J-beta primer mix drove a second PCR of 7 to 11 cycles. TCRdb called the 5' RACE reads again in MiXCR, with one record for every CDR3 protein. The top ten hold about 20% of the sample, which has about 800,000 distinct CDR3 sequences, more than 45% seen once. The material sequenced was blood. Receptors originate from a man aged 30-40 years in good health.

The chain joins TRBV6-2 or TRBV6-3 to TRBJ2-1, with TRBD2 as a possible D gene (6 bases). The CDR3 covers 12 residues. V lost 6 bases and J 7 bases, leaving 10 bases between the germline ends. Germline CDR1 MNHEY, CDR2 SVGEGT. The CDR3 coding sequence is TGTGCCAGCAGGGGGGGTAGGAATGAGCAGTTCTTC. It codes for CASRGGRNEQFF.

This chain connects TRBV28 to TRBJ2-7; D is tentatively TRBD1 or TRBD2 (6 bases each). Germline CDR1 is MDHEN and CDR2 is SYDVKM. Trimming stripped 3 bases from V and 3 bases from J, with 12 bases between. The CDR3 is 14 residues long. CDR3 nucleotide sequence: TGTGCCAGCAGTTTTGCCGGGGGCATCTACGAGCAGTACTTC. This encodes CASSFAGGIYEQYF.

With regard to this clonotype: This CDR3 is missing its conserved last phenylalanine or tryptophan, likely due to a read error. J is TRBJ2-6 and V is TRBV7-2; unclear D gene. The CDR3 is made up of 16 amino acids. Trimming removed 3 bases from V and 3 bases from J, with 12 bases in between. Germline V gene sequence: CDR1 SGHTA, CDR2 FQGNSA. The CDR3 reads CASSLGRLGGANVLTL. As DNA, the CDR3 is TGTGCCAGCAGCTTGGGCAGGCTGGGTGGGGCCAACGTCCTGACTTTA.

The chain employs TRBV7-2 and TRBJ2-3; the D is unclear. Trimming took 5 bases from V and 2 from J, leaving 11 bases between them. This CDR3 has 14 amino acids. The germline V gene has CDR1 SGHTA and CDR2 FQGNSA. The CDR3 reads CASSPRAFTDTQYF. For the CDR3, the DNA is TGTGCCAGCAGCCCCCGGGCCTTCACAGATACGCAGTATTTT.

The CDR3 sequence is CSARISGQGDEQYF. CDR3 DNA: TGCAGTGCTAGAATATCGGGACAGGGTGACGAGCAGTACTTC. The chain uses TRBV20-1 and TRBJ2-5; TRBD1 matches 9 bases. With the DNA end fitting TRBJ2-7 better, the J assignment may be wrong. CDR1 is DFQATT, CDR2 SNEGSKA, per germline (reference sequence). The CDR3 is 14 residues long.

The CDR3 nucleotides are TGCGCCAGCAGCCCCTACCGGGACAGAGAAAACATTCAGTACTTC. Its translation is CASSPYRDRENIQYF. The chain is built from TRBV4-3 and TRBJ2-4; 7 bases line up with TRBD1. The J segment lost 5 bases and the V segment lost 4 bases, leaving 8 bases of the junction unmatched. The CDR3 contains 15 residues. Germline-derived CDR1 and CDR2 are LGHNA and YSLEER.

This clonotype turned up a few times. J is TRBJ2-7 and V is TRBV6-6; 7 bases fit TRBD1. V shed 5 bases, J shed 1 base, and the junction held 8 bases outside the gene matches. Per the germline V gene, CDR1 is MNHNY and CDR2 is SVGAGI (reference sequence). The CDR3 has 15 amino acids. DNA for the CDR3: TGTGCCAGCAGTCCTCTGGGACAGAAATCCTACGAGCAGTACTTC. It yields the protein CASSPLGQKSYEQYF.

The chain's CDR3 is CASSELRSYNEQFF. The CDR3 DNA is TGTGCCAGCAGTGAACTGCGGAGTTACAATGAGCAGTTCTTC. The chain couples TRBV2 to TRBJ2-1, with no clear D. The V end lost 2 bases, the J end lost 4 bases, and 9 bases lay between the germline ends. Germline CDR1 reads SNHLY; CDR2 reads FYNNEI. There are 14 residues in the CDR3.

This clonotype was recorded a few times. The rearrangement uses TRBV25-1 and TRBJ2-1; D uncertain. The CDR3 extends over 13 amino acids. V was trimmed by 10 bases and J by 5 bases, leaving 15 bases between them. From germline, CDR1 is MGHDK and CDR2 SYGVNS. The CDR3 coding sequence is TGTGCCACCGTAACCCCACCCGACAATGAGCAGTTCTTC. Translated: CATVTPPDNEQFF.

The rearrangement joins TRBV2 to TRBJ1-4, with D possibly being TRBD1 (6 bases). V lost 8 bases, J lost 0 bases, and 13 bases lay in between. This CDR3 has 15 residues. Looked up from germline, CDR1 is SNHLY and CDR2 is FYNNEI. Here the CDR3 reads CASRSRTATNEKLFF. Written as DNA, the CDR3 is TGTGCCAGCCGATCGCGGACAGCAACTAATGAAAAACTGTTTTTT.

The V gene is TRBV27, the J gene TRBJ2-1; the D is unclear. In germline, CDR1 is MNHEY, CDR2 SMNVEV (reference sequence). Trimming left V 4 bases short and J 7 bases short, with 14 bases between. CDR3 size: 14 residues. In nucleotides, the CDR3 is TGTGCCAGCAGTTCCACGGGCCCCGGGAATGAGCAGTTCTTC. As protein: CASSSTGPGNEQFF.

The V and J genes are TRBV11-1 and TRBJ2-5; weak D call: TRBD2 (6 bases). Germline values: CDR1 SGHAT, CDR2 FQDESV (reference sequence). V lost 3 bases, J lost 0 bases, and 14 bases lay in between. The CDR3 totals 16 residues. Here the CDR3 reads CASSLSGGPYQETQYF. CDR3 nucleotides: TGTGCCAGCAGCTTGTCCGGGGGACCGTACCAAGAGACCCAGTACTTC.

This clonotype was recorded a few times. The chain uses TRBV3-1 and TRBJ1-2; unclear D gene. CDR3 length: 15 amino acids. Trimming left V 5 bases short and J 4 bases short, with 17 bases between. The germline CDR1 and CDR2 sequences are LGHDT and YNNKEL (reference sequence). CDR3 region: CASSTAGGAFYGYTF. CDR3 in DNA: TGTGCCAGCAGCACGGCCGGCGGAGCTTTCTATGGCTACACCTTC.

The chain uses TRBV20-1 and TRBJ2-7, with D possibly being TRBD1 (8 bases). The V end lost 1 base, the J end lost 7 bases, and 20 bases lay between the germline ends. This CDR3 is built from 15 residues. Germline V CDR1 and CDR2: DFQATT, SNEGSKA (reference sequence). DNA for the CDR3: TGCAGTGCTAGAGTTATTCCGGACAGGGAGGGAGAGCAGTACTTC. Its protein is CSARVIPDREGEQYF.

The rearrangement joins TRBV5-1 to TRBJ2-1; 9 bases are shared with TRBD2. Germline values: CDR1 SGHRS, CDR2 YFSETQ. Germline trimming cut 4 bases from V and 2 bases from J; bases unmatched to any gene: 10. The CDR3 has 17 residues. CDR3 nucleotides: TGCGCCAGCAGCACCACAGTAGCGGGAGCCACCTACAATGAGCAGTTCTTC. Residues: CASSTTVAGATYNEQFF. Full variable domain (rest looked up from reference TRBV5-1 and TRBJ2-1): KAGVTQTPRYLIKTRGQQVTLSCSPISGHRSVSWYQQTPGQGLQFLFEYFSETQRNKGNFPGRFSGRQFSNSRSEMNVSTLELGDSALYLCASSTTVAGATYNEQFFGPGTRLTVL.

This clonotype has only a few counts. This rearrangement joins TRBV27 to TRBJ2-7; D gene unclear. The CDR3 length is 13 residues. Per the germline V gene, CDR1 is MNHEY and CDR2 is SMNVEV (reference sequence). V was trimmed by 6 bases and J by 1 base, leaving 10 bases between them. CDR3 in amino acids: CASRPRASYEQYF. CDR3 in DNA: TGTGCCAGCAGGCCTCGGGCATCCTACGAGCAGTACTTC.

In nucleotides, the CDR3 is TGTGCCAGCAGTCTGCCGGGGCGGGAGGGGTCCAAAAACATTCAGTACTTC. Translating it yields CASSLPGREGSKNIQYF. The rearrangement uses TRBV12-3 or TRBV12-4 and TRBJ2-4; 9 positions agree with TRBD2. After removal of 5 bases from V and 2 bases from J, the junction contained 10 bases not matched to a gene. The CDR3 runs 17 residues.

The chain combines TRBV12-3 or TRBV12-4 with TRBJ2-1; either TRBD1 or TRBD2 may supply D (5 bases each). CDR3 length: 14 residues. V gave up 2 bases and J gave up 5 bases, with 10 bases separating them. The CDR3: CASSLSRDHNEQFF. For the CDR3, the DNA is TGTGCCAGCAGTTTATCCAGGGACCACAATGAGCAGTTCTTC.

The CDR3 DNA sequence: TGTGCCAGCAGCTTACTAACTGGGAGAAATGAGCAGTACTTC. This gives the protein CASSLLTGRNEQYF. V gene TRBV11-2 combines with J gene TRBJ2-7, with D perhaps matching TRBD2 (5 bases). The germline V gene encodes CDR1 SGHAT and CDR2 FQNNGV. This CDR3 comprises 14 residues. V lost 2 bases to trimming and J lost 7 bases, with 15 bases between them.

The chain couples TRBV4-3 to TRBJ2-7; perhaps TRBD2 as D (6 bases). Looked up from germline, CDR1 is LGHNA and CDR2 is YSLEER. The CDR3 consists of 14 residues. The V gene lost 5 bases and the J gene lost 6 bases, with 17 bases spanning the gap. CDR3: CASSARDSGCEQYF. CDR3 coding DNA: TGCGCCAGCAGCGCCCGGGACTCCGGCTGCGAGCAGTACTTC.

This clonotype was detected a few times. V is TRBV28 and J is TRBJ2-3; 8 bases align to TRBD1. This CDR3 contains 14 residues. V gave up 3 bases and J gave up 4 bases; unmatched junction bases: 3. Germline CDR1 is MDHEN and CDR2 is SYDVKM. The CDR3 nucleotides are TGTGCCAGCAGTTTGGACAGGGTAGCAGATACGCAGTATTTT. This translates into CASSLDRVADTQYF.

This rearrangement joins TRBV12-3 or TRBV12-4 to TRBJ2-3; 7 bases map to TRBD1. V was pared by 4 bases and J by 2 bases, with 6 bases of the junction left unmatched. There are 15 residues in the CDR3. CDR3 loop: CASSSTGMFTDTQYF. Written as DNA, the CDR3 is TGTGCCAGCAGTTCGACAGGGATGTTCACAGATACGCAGTATTTT.